Following are 28 T cell receptor beta chains from one sample sequenced in a study of cytomegalovirus exposure and HLA in healthy donors. The PCR ran on 60 Vbeta and 13 Jbeta primers. Here immunoSEQ multiplex PCR was the method, and the copy in TCRdb shows in-frame clones only, minus some. Of some 85,000 clones in the sample, approximately 76% are singletons; the top ten hold around 1.4%. Sequenced sample: PBMCs. The receptors were sampled from a male donor in good health and CMV-seronegative.

Points on this clone: The junction does not match germline at one end; this may be a read error. The rearrangement joins TRBV7-9 to TRBJ1-2, with 11 bases that match TRBD1. The CDR3 contains 15 residues. The V gene's germline CDR1 is SEHNR and CDR2 FQNEAQ (reference sequence). In DNA, the CDR3 is TGTTCCAGCAGCCCTCCCGGGACAGGGGGTTATGGCTACACCTTC. Residues: CSSSPPGTGGYGYTF.

The rearrangement uses TRBV7-2 and TRBJ2-7, with 10 bases that match TRBD2. The junction had 4 bases not matched to a gene; V was cut back by 5 bases and J by 0 bases. Germline V CDR1 and CDR2: SGHTA, FQGNSA. This CDR3 spans 15 amino acids. The CDR3 nucleotides read TGTGCCAGCAGCCGTAGCGGGGGGAGCTCCTACGAGCAGTACTTC. It encodes CASSRSGGSSYEQYF. Together with reference TRBV7-2 and TRBJ2-7, the CDR3 gives the full variable domain: GAGVSQSPSNKVTEKGKDVELRCDPISGHTALYWYRQSLGQGLEFLIYFQGNSAPDKSGLPSDRFSAERTGGSVSTLTIQRTQQEDSAVYLCASSRSGGSSYEQYFGPGTRLTVT.

On this clone: Germline and junction disagree at one end, which may indicate a read error. The rearrangement joins TRBV5-6 to TRBJ2-7, with TRBD1 identical over 9 bases. The germline gives CDR1 SGHDT, CDR2 YYEEEE. CDR3 length: 16 residues. In DNA form, the CDR3 reads TGTGCCAGCAGCTTTGGGGGGACAGGGTTGAAAGCCAATCCCCTCTTC. Translated: CASSFGGTGLKANPLF. Drawing the rest from reference TRBV5-6 and TRBJ2-7, the complete variable domain is DAGVTQSPTHLIKTRGQQVTLRCSPKSGHDTVSWYQQALGQGPQFIFQYYEEEERQRGNFPDRFSGHQFPNYSSELNVNALLLGDSALYLCASSFGGTGLKANPLFGPGTRLTVT.

The chain carries TRBV19 and TRBJ2-6; 8 bases agree with TRBD1. The CDR3 is 17 amino acids. The V segment lost 3 bases and the J segment 0 bases; nucleotides outside the gene matches: 4. CDR1 and CDR2 from the germline V gene are LNHDA and SQIVND (reference sequence). The CDR3 is CASSIRGRISGANVLTF. CDR3 nucleotide sequence: TGTGCCAGTAGTATCAGGGGGCGCATCTCTGGGGCCAACGTCCTGACTTTC.

This chain links TRBV7-9 with TRBJ2-1, with 7 bases lining up with TRBD1. The ends lost 5 bases at V and 5 bases at J; junction bases unmatched: 9. The CDR3 runs to 15 residues. Germline V lookup: CDR1 SEHNR, CDR2 FQNEAQ (reference sequence). CDR3 nucleotide sequence: TGTGCCAGCAGCCCCCCATTCGGGACAGACAATGAGCAGTTCTTC. Encoded protein: CASSPPFGTDNEQFF.

CDR3: CASSLFSGFGRGVEEKLFF. DNA for the CDR3: TGTGCCAGCAGCTTATTTTCGGGGTTTGGGCGAGGTGTCGAGGAAAAACTGTTTTTT. The rearrangement uses TRBV7-2 and TRBJ1-4; D gene ambiguous. The germline CDR1 and CDR2 sequences are SGHTA and FQGNSA. This CDR3 spans 19 amino acids. Deletions cut 2 bases from V and 8 bases from J, with 27 bases between.

The genes are TRBV6-1 and TRBJ2-5; D unresolved. V was trimmed by 4 bases and J by 2 bases, leaving 11 bases between them. The V gene's germline CDR1 is MNHNS and CDR2 SASEGT. The CDR3 sequence is 14 residues long. The CDR3 region is CASSGAVRQETQYF. The CDR3 nucleotides read TGTGCCAGCAGTGGTGCGGTCCGACAAGAGACCCAGTACTTC.

This chain connects TRBV28 to TRBJ2-1; D call uncertain. CDR3 length: 15 amino acids. The germline V gene encodes CDR1 MDHEN and CDR2 SYDVKM. V shed 2 bases and J shed 3 bases, with 11 bases lying between them. The CDR3 DNA reads TGTGCCAGCAGTTTAGTGGCAGGTGACTACAATGAGCAGTTCTTC. Protein product: CASSLVAGDYNEQFF.

This chain connects TRBV4-1 to TRBJ1-2; 7 nucleotides line up with TRBD1. The CDR3 spans 17 residues. CDR1 and CDR2 (germline): MGHRA, YSYEKL. V shed 1 base, J shed 5 bases, and the junction held 13 bases outside the gene matches. The CDR3 here is CASSQVANRGFRYGYTF. The CDR3 DNA sequence: TGCGCCAGCAGCCAAGTAGCGAACAGGGGATTTAGGTATGGCTACACCTTC.

This rearrangement joins TRBV11-3 to TRBJ2-1; 10 bases agree with TRBD1. The CDR3 covers 15 residues. Per the germline V gene, CDR1 is SGHNT and CDR2 is YENEEA. Trimming at V came to 1 base and at J to 5 bases, leaving 2 bases not matched to a gene. CDR3 sequence: CASSLGTGGNNEQFF. The CDR3 DNA reads as TGTGCCAGCAGCTTAGGGACAGGGGGGAACAATGAGCAGTTCTTC.

This clone was detected a few times. The chain joins TRBV14 to TRBJ2-6; possibly TRBD1 for D (6 bases). Germline V gene data show CDR1 as SGHDN and CDR2 as FVKESK. The CDR3 covers 16 residues. The V end was cut by 0 bases, the J end by 2 bases, with 8 bases between. CDR3 in DNA: TGTGCCAGCAGCCAAGACTACAGGGCTGGGGCCAACGTCCTGACTTTC. Translation gives CASSQDYRAGANVLTF. Variable domain in full (rest from reference TRBV14 and TRBJ2-6): EAGVTQFPSHSVIEKGQTVTLRCDPISGHDNLYWYRRVMGKEIKFLLHFVKESKQDESGMPNNRFLAERTGGTYSTLKVQPAELEDSGVYFCASSQDYRAGANVLTFGAGSRLTVL.

The chain links TRBV28 to TRBJ1-3; 7 bases agree with TRBD1. The trim removed 10 bases at V and 3 bases at J, leaving 12 bases unmatched. This CDR3 spans 15 amino acids. CDR1 is MDHEN, CDR2 SYDVKM, per germline. The CDR3 DNA reads as TGTGCCACCCAATTGGCAGGGGGTCTTGGAAACACCATATATTTT. This translates into CATQLAGGLGNTIYF.

This clone was observed a handful of times. The chain uses TRBV27 and TRBJ2-4; TRBD2 matches 11 bases. This CDR3 has 21 residues. V shed 0 bases, J shed 1 base, and the junction held 14 bases outside the gene matches. Germline V gene data show CDR1 as MNHEY and CDR2 as SMNVEV (reference sequence). The DNA for the CDR3 is TGTGCCAGCAGTTTATCGATTCGGCTAGCGGGAGGAAATCGGGCCAAAAACATTCAGTACTTC. Protein: CASSLSIRLAGGNRAKNIQYF.

V is TRBV7-2 and J is TRBJ2-7, with 11 bases matching TRBD2. Germline CDR1 and CDR2: SGHTA and FQGNSA. CDR3 length equals 17 residues. The junction had 7 bases not matched to a gene; V was cut back by 0 bases and J by 3 bases. The CDR3: CASSLASGRASGYEQYF. The CDR3, as DNA: TGTGCCAGCAGCTTAGCTAGCGGGAGGGCCAGTGGCTACGAGCAGTACTTC.

The rearrangement links TRBV6-1 to TRBJ2-5, with 7 bases aligning to TRBD2. This CDR3 spans 15 amino acids. V gave up 5 bases and J gave up 5 bases; unmatched junction bases: 11. Germline loops: CDR1 MNHNS, CDR2 SASEGT. The CDR3, as DNA: TGTGCCAGCAGTCCCCGGTCAGCGGGGCGGGAGACCCAGTACTTC. Amino acids: CASSPRSAGRETQYF.

The V and J genes are TRBV7-2 and TRBJ2-7; 13 nucleotides match TRBD2. The CDR3 sequence is 17 residues long. Germline CDR1 and CDR2: SGHTA and FQGNSA. Trimming removed 0 bases from V and 5 bases from J; junction bases left unmatched: 7. This CDR3 reads CASSLASTSGGAHEQYF. In DNA, the CDR3 is TGTGCCAGCAGCTTAGCTAGTACTAGCGGGGGGGCCCACGAGCAGTACTTC. Looking up the rest from reference TRBV7-2 and TRBJ2-7 gives the full variable domain: GAGVSQSPSNKVTEKGKDVELRCDPISGHTALYWYRQSLGQGLEFLIYFQGNSAPDKSGLPSDRFSAERTGGSVSTLTIQRTQQEDSAVYLCASSLASTSGGAHEQYFGPGTRLTVT.

The CDR3 coding sequence is TGCGCCAGCAGATCACAGGGGTTCGATGAGCAGTACTTC. Translation: CASRSQGFDEQYF. The chain couples TRBV5-1 to TRBJ2-7; 7 nucleotides align to TRBD1. Germline V gene lookup returns CDR1 SGHRS and CDR2 YFSETQ. CDR3 length: 13 residues. V was pared by 5 bases and J by 7 bases, with 9 bases of the junction left unmatched.

J is TRBJ2-1 and V is TRBV10-2; weak D call: TRBD2 (5 bases). CDR3 length equals 18 residues. V gave up 2 bases and J gave up 0 bases, with 17 bases separating them. Germline V CDR1 and CDR2: WSHSY, SAAADI. CDR3 bases: TGCGCCAGCAGTGAGCCCGGGATGATTATAAGCTCCTACAATGAGCAGTTCTTC. This encodes CASSEPGMIISSYNEQFF.

The rearrangement joins TRBV25-1 to TRBJ2-1, with 7 bases identical to TRBD2. The CDR3 extends over 13 amino acids. Looked up from germline, CDR1 is MGHDK and CDR2 is SYGVNS. The V segment lost 2 bases and the J segment 6 bases; nucleotides outside the gene matches: 1. CDR3 bases: TGTGCCAGCAGTGAAGGGGGGGTCAATGAGCAGTTCTTC. Translating gives CASSEGGVNEQFF.

This chain links TRBV12-5 with TRBJ2-2; D not resolved. The CDR3 has 11 residues. V dropped 6 bases and J dropped 8 bases, with 7 bases sitting between them. In germline, CDR1 is LGHNT, CDR2 FRNRAP. The CDR3 DNA is TGTGCTAGTGGGAGAGATGGGGAGCTGTTTTTT. This sequence encodes CASGRDGELFF.

This clone was detected a few times. V usage is TRBV11-2 and J usage is TRBJ1-1; tentative D call: TRBD1 (6 bases). V was clipped by 5 bases and J by 6 bases, with 13 bases between them. The germline gives CDR1 SGHAT, CDR2 FQNNGV. This CDR3 spans 13 amino acids. CDR3 DNA sequence: TGTGCCAGCAGCCCCGGTTCAGGGGCTGAAGCTTTCTTT. This sequence encodes CASSPGSGAEAFF.

The rearrangement uses TRBV28 and TRBJ2-4, with D possibly being TRBD2 (6 bases). The CDR3 length is 15 residues. Trimming pared 7 bases from V and 1 base from J, leaving 14 bases between. Per germline, CDR1 MDHEN and CDR2 SYDVKM. The CDR3 is CASTTGGVAKNIQYF. For the CDR3, the DNA is TGTGCCAGCACGACCGGCGGGGTTGCCAAAAACATTCAGTACTTC.

The gene calls are TRBV11-2 and TRBJ2-5; D possibly corresponds to TRBD2 (5 bases). V lost 5 bases and J 7 bases, leaving 23 bases between the germline ends. This CDR3 region has 16 residues. Germline assignment: CDR1 SGHAT and CDR2 FQNNGV. The CDR3 nucleotides are TGTGCCAGCAGCCCCCCCCTAAGGACTTCGCGGAGGACCCAGTACTTC. This gives the protein CASSPPLRTSRRTQYF.

The table lists this clone with a few counts. V gene TRBV29-1 combines with J gene TRBJ2-1, with D perhaps TRBD2 (7 bases). V was cut by 4 bases and J by 6 bases, with 13 bases left in between. The germline CDR1 and CDR2 sequences are SQVTM and ANQGSEA. CDR3 size: 13 residues. CDR3 DNA sequence: TGCAGCGTTGGGACGGGGGGCAGCAATGAGCAGTTCTTC. It codes for CSVGTGGSNEQFF.

This clone has only a few counts. The chain is built from TRBV6-5 and TRBJ2-7; 8 nucleotides match TRBD1. CDR1 is MNHEY, CDR2 SVGAGI, per germline. The length of the CDR3 is 13 residues. V was clipped by 2 bases and J by 3 bases; unmatched bases: 0. The CDR3 DNA sequence: TGTGCCAGCAGTTACGACAGGGGCTACGAGCAGTACTTC. It yields the protein CASSYDRGYEQYF.

The genes are TRBV27 and TRBJ1-2, with 7 bases identical to TRBD1. Germline-derived CDR1 and CDR2 are MNHEY and SMNVEV (reference sequence). The V and J ends lost 1 base and 5 bases, in that order; junction bases with no gene match: 7. The CDR3 spans 15 residues. Here the CDR3 reads CASSLYGTVLYGYTF. CDR3 DNA: TGTGCCAGCAGTTTATACGGGACAGTTCTTTATGGCTACACCTTC.

This clone was seen more than once but under ten times. The chain uses TRBV5-1 and TRBJ2-1; 12 bases line up with TRBD2. The germline gives CDR1 SGHRS, CDR2 YFSETQ. The trim removed 4 bases at V and 2 bases at J, leaving 16 bases unmatched. The CDR3 has 20 residues. CDR3 sequence: CASSRIASGRAAATYNEQFF. As DNA, the CDR3 is TGCGCCAGCAGCCGAATCGCTAGCGGGAGGGCCGCCGCTACCTACAATGAGCAGTTCTTC.

The V and J genes are TRBV28 and TRBJ2-5, with unresolved D. V gave up 2 bases and J gave up 4 bases, with 5 bases separating them. This CDR3 has 12 amino acids. Per the germline V gene, CDR1 is MDHEN and CDR2 is SYDVKM. Here the CDR3 reads CASSLVRETQYF. The CDR3 DNA is TGTGCCAGCAGTTTAGTCCGAGAGACCCAGTACTTC. Together with reference TRBV28 and TRBJ2-5, the CDR3 gives the full variable domain: DVKVTQSSRYLVKRTGEKVFLECVQDMDHENMFWYRQDPGLGLRLIYFSYDVKMKEKGDIPEGYSVSREKKERFSLILESASTNQTSMYLCASSLVRETQYFGPGTRLLVL.